Presented here are 26 T cell receptor beta chains from one specimen sequenced in a study of Graves' ophthalmopathy and Graves' hyperthyroidism listed by TCRdb under 2018. Instrument on record: Illumina HiSeq 2000. For repertoire sequencing, TCR beta CDR3 regions were amplified from RNA transcripts. The first round of RT-PCR was done with HTBI primers and the Qiagen OneStep RT-PCR kit, and was followed by a second round of multiplex PCR, then size selection and purification. Clones were called with MiXCR by TCRdb after fastp trimmed the public reads at Q25, and only in-frame beta chains were retained. Rows matching on CDR3 protein sequence are summarized as one entry with the most common DNA and genes. For this sample there are about 620,000 distinct CDR3 sequences; about a fifth appear just once. The top ten constitute roughly 7.4% of the sample. The sample comprised peripheral blood. These TCRs come from a woman under 30 with stable Graves' hyperthyroidism. Some clones in this sample may be carry-over from other donors' samples. Donor details come from another sample of the same person, matched by shared clones.

There are many counts of this clonotype. The chain recombines TRBV12-3 or TRBV12-4 with TRBJ2-2; D perhaps matches TRBD2 (6 bases). Trimming cost V 1 base and J 5 bases, with 11 bases left between them. The CDR3 runs 15 residues. CDR3 protein: CASSLVGEETGELFF. The CDR3 nucleotides read TGTGCCAGCAGTTTAGTGGGGGAGGAGACCGGGGAGCTGTTTTTT.

Ten or more counts support this clonotype. The V and J genes are TRBV20-1 and TRBJ1-2; D uncertain. Trimming cost V 0 bases and J 7 bases, with 18 bases left between them. Germline CDR1 reads DFQATT; CDR2 reads SNEGSKA (reference sequence). This CDR3 region has 15 residues. This chain's CDR3 is CSARDLGHSTGGYTF. The CDR3 nucleotides read TGCAGTGCTAGAGATCTGGGTCATTCAACGGGTGGCTACACCTTC.

This clonotype was counted many times. V gene TRBV28 combines with J gene TRBJ2-5; D may be TRBD2 (5 bases). Trimming left V 1 base short and J 5 bases short, with 17 bases between. CDR1 and CDR2 (germline): MDHEN, SYDVKM. CDR3 length: 16 amino acids. The CDR3 bases are TGTGCCAGCAGTTTATCCCGGACCGGGGTCGGGGAGACCCAGTACTTC. Its translation: CASSLSRTGVGETQYF.

Comments on this clonotype: A read error is possible here, since a much larger clone lies one base away. CDR3 region: CASISPLGGYIF. CDR3 DNA: TGTGCCAGCATCTCTCCCCTTGGCGGCTACATCTTC. V gene TRBV12-3 or TRBV12-4 combines with J gene TRBJ1-2; D remains unclear. The CDR3 runs 12 residues.

The chain couples TRBV12-3 or TRBV12-4 to TRBJ1-6, with a tentative D call TRBD1 (6 bases). V was cut by 2 bases and J by 9 bases, with 17 bases left in between. There are 16 residues in the CDR3. CDR3 nucleotides: TGTGCCAGCAGTTTATTCGACGGGGGCTATGGTTCACCCCTCCACTTT. Translation gives CASSLFDGGYGSPLHF.

This clonotype was seen only a few times. Germline is not matched at one junction end, which may reflect a read error. This chain connects TRBV6-5 to TRBJ1-1; D unresolved. The CDR3 extends over 12 amino acids. Per germline, CDR1 MNHEY and CDR2 SVGAGI. CDR3 in amino acids: CASSYSATEACF. The CDR3 nucleotides are TGTGCCAGCAGTTACTCGGCCACTGAAGCTTGCTTT.

The DNA for the CDR3 is TGTGCCAGCAGTCCACGAAATACAGGGGATCAGCCCCAGCATTTT. As protein: CASSPRNTGDQPQHF. The chain employs TRBV28 and TRBJ1-5, with 7 bases fitting TRBD1. Germline trimming cut 5 bases from V and 5 bases from J; bases unmatched to any gene: 9. Germline-derived CDR1 and CDR2 are MDHEN and SYDVKM. CDR3 length equals 15 residues.

This clonotype was seen at least ten times. The chain combines TRBV5-1 with TRBJ2-7; possible D gene TRBD1, 6 bases. The V gene lost 4 bases and the J gene lost 3 bases, with 14 bases spanning the gap. In germline, CDR1 is SGHRS, CDR2 YFSETQ. The CDR3 is made up of 14 amino acids. In nucleotides, the CDR3 is TGCGCCAGCAGCGTACCTTTAGGGGGCTACGAGCAGTACTTC. Translating gives CASSVPLGGYEQYF.

This clonotype showed up just a few times. The CDR3 nucleotides are TGTGCCAGCAGTTTTCGGGGGGGGCGCCTCACTGAAGCTTTCTTT. Translation: CASSFRGGRLTEAFF. The chain has TRBV12-3 or TRBV12-4 and TRBJ1-1, with TRBD1 as a possible D gene (6 bases). CDR3 length: 15 amino acids. Trimming took 3 bases from V and 4 from J, leaving 15 bases between them.

This clonotype was seen many times. The chain carries TRBV6-1 and TRBJ2-7; 8 nucleotides match TRBD1. Germline V gene lookup returns CDR1 MNHNS and CDR2 SASEGT. The CDR3 covers 16 residues. J lost 0 bases, V lost 5 bases, and 9 bases had no gene match. Here the CDR3 DNA reads TGTGCCAGCAGTACGTCACAGGGGGACCTCTCCTACGAGCAGTACTTC. This sequence encodes CASSTSQGDLSYEQYF.

This clonotype was detected only a few times. The gene calls are TRBV27 and TRBJ2-5; TRBD1 or TRBD2 may be the D gene (5 bases each). In germline, CDR1 is MNHEY, CDR2 SMNVEV (reference sequence). CDR3 length equals 14 residues. V lost 3 bases and J lost 4, with 12 bases in between. The CDR3 DNA reads TGTGCCAGCAGTTTGGAGAGGGGTCGAGAGACCCAGTACTTC. Translated, it gives CASSLERGRETQYF.

The chain recombines TRBV6-1 with TRBJ1-2; 7 nucleotides line up with TRBD1. Germline values: CDR1 MNHNS, CDR2 SASEGT. V lost 6 bases to trimming and J lost 5 bases; unmatched junction nucleotides: 15. There are 16 residues in the CDR3. The CDR3: CASSQRTGDLMYGYTF. For the CDR3, the DNA is TGTGCCAGCAGCCAGAGGACAGGCGATTTAATGTATGGCTACACCTTC.

This clonotype has ten or more counts. V usage is TRBV20-1 and J usage is TRBJ2-7; TRBD1 matches 7 bases. The germline V gene has CDR1 DFQATT and CDR2 SNEGSKA (reference sequence). This CDR3 comprises 13 residues. Trimming at V came to 6 bases and at J to 3 bases, leaving 8 bases not matched to a gene. The CDR3 DNA sequence: TGCAGTGCAACCGGGACAGACAACTACGAGCAGTACTTC. It is translated as CSATGTDNYEQYF.

This clonotype was seen ten or more times. This chain connects TRBV10-3 to TRBJ1-1; no definite D call. CDR1 ENHRY and CDR2 SYGVKD come from the germline V gene. This CDR3 region has 13 residues. With 0 bases removed from V and 2 bases from J, the gap between germline ends came to 4 bases. This CDR3 is CAISESYNTEAFF. CDR3 DNA sequence: TGTGCCATCAGTGAGTCCTATAACACTGAAGCTTTCTTT.

V and J are TRBV30 and TRBJ2-7, with 10 bases lining up with TRBD1. The CDR3 runs to 13 residues. Trimming removed 4 bases from V and 5 bases from J; junction bases left unmatched: 5. The germline gives CDR1 GTSNPN, CDR2 SVGIG (reference sequence). The CDR3 region has the DNA TGTGCCTGGACCGGAGACAGGGGGCACGAGCAGTACTTC. This codes for CAWTGDRGHEQYF.

V and J are TRBV6-1 and TRBJ1-5; 7 nucleotides match TRBD1. In germline, CDR1 is MNHNS, CDR2 SASEGT. This CDR3 is built from 14 residues. The ends lost 6 bases at V and 5 bases at J; junction bases unmatched: 7. For the CDR3, the DNA is TGTGCCAGCAGGGGACAGTCCCACGATCAGCCCCAGCATTTT. It yields the protein CASRGQSHDQPQHF.

In the case of this clonotype: A read error may explain this, as a much larger clone is one base away. The J gene is TRBJ2-2, the V gene TRBV12-3 or TRBV12-4, with 7 bases matching TRBD2. This CDR3 is built from 14 residues. CDR3 amino acids: CASSSSGRPGELCF. The CDR3, as DNA: TGTGCCAGCAGTTCGTCCGGGAGGCCCGGGGAGCTGTGTTTT.

The chain recombines TRBV27 with TRBJ2-2; D remains ambiguous. This CDR3 spans 12 amino acids. Per the germline V gene, CDR1 is MNHEY and CDR2 is SMNVEV (reference sequence). Trimming shortened V by 5 bases and J by 4 bases, and 5 bases separated the two germline ends. CDR3 sequence (DNA): TGTGCCAGCAGTAAGACCACCGGGGAGCTGTTTTTT. Amino acids: CASSKTTGELFF.

Many counts were recorded for this clonotype. This chain joins TRBV6-5 and TRBJ2-7; possible D gene TRBD1, 7 bases. Germline V gene data show CDR1 as MNHEY and CDR2 as SVGAGI. The CDR3 consists of 14 residues. V was trimmed by 4 bases and J by 0 bases, leaving 10 bases between them. CDR3 amino acids: CASSWGDSSYEQYF. The CDR3 nucleotides read TGTGCCAGCAGTTGGGGGGACAGCTCCTACGAGCAGTACTTC.

This clonotype was counted many times. The chain uses TRBV6-1 and TRBJ1-6; TRBD1 matches at 10 bases. After removal of 6 bases from V and 6 bases from J, the junction contained 8 bases not matched to a gene. Germline V lookup: CDR1 MNHNS, CDR2 SASEGT. The length of the CDR3 is 16 residues. The CDR3 DNA follows: TGTGCCAGCAGAGAATGGGACAGGGGATTTAATTCACCCCTCCACTTT. Its translation: CASREWDRGFNSPLHF.

This clonotype was picked up many times. The chain combines TRBV12-3 or TRBV12-4 with TRBJ2-5; TRBD1 aligns across 7 bases. Trimming cost V 8 bases and J 4 bases; bases outside gene matches: 16. The CDR3 spans 16 residues. The CDR3, as DNA: TGTGCCAGCGGGTCTCAGATGACAGGGTCCGGAGAGACCCAGTACTTC. Encoded protein: CASGSQMTGSGETQYF.

This chain uses TRBV11-2 with TRBJ2-7; tentatively, D is TRBD2 (5 bases). Trimming stripped 5 bases from V and 6 bases from J, with 14 bases between. Germline CDR1 and CDR2: SGHAT and FQNNGV. The CDR3 has 13 amino acids. CDR3 in DNA: TGTGCCAGCAGCAGTGAGGGTCTCTCCGAGCAGTACTTC. Amino acid sequence: CASSSEGLSEQYF.

This sequence joins TRBV28 and TRBJ1-2; 7 nucleotides agree with TRBD1. CDR1 MDHEN and CDR2 SYDVKM come from the germline V gene. The junction had 6 bases not matched to a gene; V was cut back by 3 bases and J by 8 bases. This CDR3 contains 13 residues. CDR3 in DNA: TGTGCCAGCAGTTTGTATAGGACAGGCGGCTACACCTTC. Protein: CASSLYRTGGYTF.

This clonotype showed up many times. The genes are TRBV20-1 and TRBJ1-1, with D possibly matching TRBD1 (5 bases). With 3 bases removed from V and 10 bases from J, the gap between germline ends came to 18 bases. There are 13 residues in the CDR3. The germline gives CDR1 DFQATT, CDR2 SNEGSKA (reference sequence). As DNA, the CDR3 is TGCAGTGCTAGGTCCATCGGAAGTAGGGGAGCTTTCTTT. Protein product: CSARSIGSRGAFF.

This chain connects TRBV2 to TRBJ2-7; D is perhaps TRBD2 (5 bases). The CDR3 is made up of 14 amino acids. Trimming removed 7 bases from V and 0 bases from J, with 13 bases in between. Germline CDR1 SNHLY, CDR2 FYNNEI. In nucleotides, the CDR3 is TGTGCCAGCAATCCGACTGGGAGCTCCTACGAGCAGTACTTC. Its translation is CASNPTGSSYEQYF.

The CDR3 region has the DNA TGTGCCAGCAGTTACTCGAGTAGCCGCCGGGAGACCCAGTACTTC. Translated, it gives CASSYSSSRRETQYF. This rearrangement joins TRBV6-5 to TRBJ2-5; D is unclear. CDR1 is MNHEY, CDR2 SVGAGI, per germline. Trimming left V 0 bases short and J 5 bases short, with 13 bases between. The CDR3 consists of 15 residues.